What follows are 25 T cell receptor beta chains derived from one specimen sequenced in a study of T-cell reconstitution after alpha-beta-depleted transplantation in children. Unique molecular identifiers were incorporated into the prepared TCRbeta library. One entry per CDR3 protein, called by TCRdb with MiXCR from the PCR reads. Seen here are roughly 670,000 distinct CDR3 sequences, around 13% observed once, and the top ten hold 0.79%. The specimen was PBMCs, collected before TCRalphabeta/CD19-depleted stem cell transplant. The receptors were gathered from a girl aged 2 to 10 with congenital amegakaryocytic thrombocytopenia, due to receive a stem cell transplant.

This clonotype appeared a single time. A clone one base away is much larger, so this may be a read error. The CDR3 carries no conserved terminal phenylalanine or tryptophan, so it likely arises from a read error. The chain couples TRBV5-1 to TRBJ2-1, with D maybe TRBD2 (6 bases). V dropped 4 bases and J dropped 4 bases, with 15 bases sitting between them. This CDR3 region has 15 residues. Germline loops: CDR1 SGHRS, CDR2 YFSETQ. In DNA form, the CDR3 reads TGCGCCAGCAGCCCGGGGACTGGACTATACAATGAGCAGTTCTTA. Translating gives CASSPGTGLYNEQFL.

In this sample, this clonotype turned up many times. The rearrangement uses TRBV20-1 and TRBJ1-2; TRBD1 matches 7 bases. CDR3 size: 13 residues. The germline gives CDR1 DFQATT, CDR2 SNEGSKA (reference sequence). The J segment lost 6 bases and the V segment lost 6 bases, leaving 10 bases of the junction unmatched. CDR3 sequence: CSAPSRGLDGYTF. In DNA form, the CDR3 reads TGCAGTGCACCTAGTAGGGGGCTTGATGGCTACACCTTC.

This clonotype was seen at least ten times. V usage is TRBV6-5 and J usage is TRBJ2-7; 10 bases fit TRBD1. The ends lost 2 bases at V and 2 bases at J; junction bases unmatched: 3. Germline lookup yields CDR1 MNHEY and CDR2 SVGAGI. The CDR3 has 15 amino acids. The CDR3 DNA sequence: TGTGCCAGCAGTTACACTGGACAGGGGGCCTACGAGCAGTACTTC. Translation gives CASSYTGQGAYEQYF.

A few counts support this clonotype. This chain connects TRBV5-1 to TRBJ2-3; D is unresolved. Trimming removed 0 bases from V and 4 bases from J, with 9 bases in between. This CDR3 is 14 amino acids long. CDR1 SGHRS and CDR2 YFSETQ come from the germline V gene. CDR3 protein: CASSLDLGPDTQYF. In DNA, the CDR3 is TGCGCCAGCAGCTTGGACTTGGGCCCAGATACGCAGTATTTT.

This clonotype was seen many times. This chain uses TRBV12-3 or TRBV12-4 with TRBJ2-7; TRBD2 matches 11 bases. This CDR3 is built from 15 residues. With 3 bases clipped from V and 4 bases from J, the junction kept 5 bases outside the gene matches. In DNA, the CDR3 is TGTGCCAGCAGTTTTAGCGGGAGGGCCATGTACGAGCAGTACTTC. It specifies CASSFSGRAMYEQYF.

This clonotype was observed at least ten times. The gene calls are TRBV20-1 and TRBJ2-1; no firm D call. In germline, CDR1 is DFQATT, CDR2 SNEGSKA (reference sequence). The CDR3 totals 14 residues. V was cut by 5 bases and J by 5 bases, with 16 bases left in between. For the CDR3, the DNA is TGCAGTGCTTTCTCGGTGGTCATAGACAATGAGCAGTTCTTC. This encodes CSAFSVVIDNEQFF.

This clonotype has ten or more counts. The chain links TRBV20-1 to TRBJ2-1; possibly TRBD2 for D (5 bases). The V and J ends lost 4 bases and 1 base respectively, with 11 bases between them. Germline assignment: CDR1 DFQATT and CDR2 SNEGSKA (reference sequence). The CDR3 spans 14 residues. The CDR3 nucleotides read TGCAGTGCTAATGTGGCGGGTTCCTACAATGAGCAGTTCTTC. It encodes CSANVAGSYNEQFF.

At least ten counts were recorded for this clonotype. The genes are TRBV11-2 and TRBJ2-7, with 8 bases matching TRBD2. The germline CDR1 and CDR2 sequences are SGHAT and FQNNGV. Losses at the gene ends were 2 bases for V and 4 bases for J; bases not matched to a gene: 4. CDR3 length equals 14 residues. CDR3 protein: CASSLSGSAYEQYF. The CDR3 DNA reads TGTGCCAGCAGCTTAAGCGGGAGTGCGTACGAGCAGTACTTC.

This clonotype has just a few counts. This rearrangement joins TRBV7-9 to TRBJ1-5; no definite D call. CDR3 length equals 14 residues. Trimming took 1 base from V and 7 from J, leaving 11 bases between them. Per germline, CDR1 SEHNR and CDR2 FQNEAQ (reference sequence). This CDR3 is CASSLDGIGQPQHF. The CDR3 nucleotides read TGTGCCAGCAGCTTAGACGGGATCGGGCAGCCCCAGCATTTT.

This clonotype was counted many times. This chain joins TRBV7-9 and TRBJ2-3, with TRBD1 as a possible D gene (6 bases). CDR3 size: 14 residues. The germline gives CDR1 SEHNR, CDR2 FQNEAQ (reference sequence). V lost 2 bases and J 4 bases, leaving 10 bases between the germline ends. The CDR3 sequence: CASSLQTGPDTQYF. The CDR3 DNA reads TGTGCCAGCAGCTTACAGACAGGCCCAGATACGCAGTATTTT.

This clonotype was seen many times. The V gene is TRBV12-3 or TRBV12-4, the J gene TRBJ2-1; D remains ambiguous. The CDR3 length is 15 residues. V was cut by 3 bases and J by 5 bases, with 14 bases left in between. CDR3 sequence (DNA): TGTGCCAGCAGTTTTGATCTTAGTGCACACAATGAGCAGTTCTTC. This gives the protein CASSFDLSAHNEQFF.

V and J are TRBV7-8 and TRBJ1-3; a weak D match, TRBD1 (5 bases). Trimming shortened V by 0 bases and J by 4 bases, and 19 bases separated the two germline ends. The CDR3 runs to 18 residues. Germline lookup yields CDR1 SGHVS and CDR2 FQNEAQ. As DNA, the CDR3 is TGTGCCAGCAGCTTAGCATCCTCAGGGAAATTATCCGGAAACACCATATATTTT. Its translation: CASSLASSGKLSGNTIYF.

The chain's CDR3 is CASSLTPSQGGGPTDTQYF. The CDR3 DNA follows: TGCGCCAGCAGCCTAACCCCATCCCAGGGCGGCGGGCCCACAGATACGCAGTATTTT. This chain connects TRBV5-1 to TRBJ2-3; D may correspond to TRBD1 or TRBD2 (5 bases each). The germline gives CDR1 SGHRS, CDR2 YFSETQ. This CDR3 is 19 amino acids long. V was pared by 4 bases and J by 2 bases, with 26 bases between. Looking up the rest from reference TRBV5-1 and TRBJ2-3 gives the full variable domain: KAGVTQTPRYLIKTRGQQVTLSCSPISGHRSVSWYQQTPGQGLQFLFEYFSETQRNKGNFPGRFSGRQFSNSRSEMNVSTLELGDSALYLCASSLTPSQGGGPTDTQYFGPGTRLTVL.

At least ten counts were recorded for this clonotype. The chain carries TRBV6-5 and TRBJ2-1; the D is unclear. The germline V gene encodes CDR1 MNHEY and CDR2 SVGAGI. V was cut by 4 bases and J by 7 bases, with 14 bases left in between. The length of the CDR3 is 14 residues. DNA of the CDR3: TGTGCCAGCAGTTCTGCGCCCACCGTGAATGAGCAGTTCTTC. Amino acids: CASSSAPTVNEQFF.

The chain employs TRBV11-2 and TRBJ1-1; 7 bases line up with TRBD1. Per germline, CDR1 SGHAT and CDR2 FQNNGV. This CDR3 comprises 15 residues. With V trimmed by 2 bases and J by 1 base, 4 bases remained unmatched. CDR3 region: CASSLTGQRNTEAFF. The CDR3 coding sequence is TGTGCCAGCAGCTTAACGGGACAGAGGAACACTGAAGCTTTCTTT.

This clonotype showed up many times. The chain links TRBV12-3 or TRBV12-4 to TRBJ2-5; D possibly corresponds to TRBD2 (6 bases). Between the trimmed V and J ends, which lost 7 bases and 0 bases, there was a span of 15 bases. The CDR3 has 15 residues. DNA of the CDR3: TGTGCCAGCATTTCCCCGGGACTCCACCAAGAGACCCAGTACTTC. It specifies CASISPGLHQETQYF.

This clonotype has more than one count but fewer than ten. The chain joins TRBV5-1 to TRBJ2-3, with a possible D match to TRBD1 (6 bases). This CDR3 has 15 residues. V lost 2 bases and J 1 base, leaving 11 bases between the germline ends. The germline CDR1 and CDR2 sequences are SGHRS and YFSETQ. CDR3: CASSLGQFGTDTQYF. The DNA of the CDR3 is TGCGCCAGCAGCTTAGGACAGTTTGGCACAGATACGCAGTATTTT.

Comment on this clonotype: This may be a read error: a much more frequent sequence differs by one nucleotide. The chain recombines TRBV5-5 with TRBJ2-5; D remains unclear. CDR1 is SGHKS, CDR2 YYEKEE, per germline (reference sequence). CDR3 size: 14 residues. As DNA, the CDR3 is TGTGCCAGGAGCTTTGGGAACTACCAAGAGACCCAGTACTTC. Translation: CARSFGNYQETQYF.

This clonotype showed up just a few times. This chain's CDR3 is CASRHYKTSSRTERNTEAFF. The CDR3 DNA follows: TGCGCCAGCAGGCACTATAAAACATCGTCCAGGACCGAGCGGAACACTGAAGCTTTCTTT. The chain recombines TRBV5-1 with TRBJ1-1; the D is unclear. Germline-derived CDR1 and CDR2 are SGHRS and YFSETQ. V was cut by 5 bases and J by 1 base, with 30 bases left in between. This CDR3 comprises 20 residues.

This clonotype turned up a few times. The V gene is TRBV5-1, the J gene TRBJ2-6; perhaps TRBD1 as D (6 bases). The CDR3 runs to 15 residues. Germline assignment: CDR1 SGHRS and CDR2 YFSETQ. V lost 4 bases, J lost 3 bases, and 11 bases lay in between. CDR3 sequence: CASSQRTDGANVLTF. In DNA, the CDR3 is TGCGCCAGCAGCCAACGGACAGATGGGGCCAACGTCCTGACTTTC. Full variable domain (outside the CDR3, taken from reference TRBV5-1 and TRBJ2-6): KAGVTQTPRYLIKTRGQQVTLSCSPISGHRSVSWYQQTPGQGLQFLFEYFSETQRNKGNFPGRFSGRQFSNSRSEMNVSTLELGDSALYLCASSQRTDGANVLTFGAGSRLTVL.

This clonotype showed up many times. The rearrangement uses TRBV20-1 and TRBJ2-7, with 7 bases that match TRBD2. In germline, CDR1 is DFQATT, CDR2 SNEGSKA (reference sequence). The V segment lost 4 bases and the J segment 2 bases; nucleotides outside the gene matches: 8. CDR3 length: 14 residues. DNA of the CDR3: TGCAGTGCTACCCAGCGGGAACTGCCCTACGAGCAGTACTTC. Protein product: CSATQRELPYEQYF.

The chain couples TRBV20-1 to TRBJ2-5; D possibly corresponds to TRBD1 (6 bases). Trimming stripped 2 bases from V and 3 bases from J, with 10 bases between. Germline V lookup: CDR1 DFQATT, CDR2 SNEGSKA (reference sequence). The CDR3 extends over 13 amino acids. For the CDR3, the DNA is TGCAGTGCTAGAAAGGACAGAAAAGAGACCCAGTACTTC. Its translation: CSARKDRKETQYF.

This clonotype occurred a few times. This chain links TRBV30 with TRBJ2-1; 7 nucleotides align to TRBD2. The V gene's germline CDR1 is GTSNPN and CDR2 SVGIG (reference sequence). The CDR3 has 14 amino acids. After removal of 4 bases from V and 4 bases from J, the junction contained 7 bases not matched to a gene. The chain's CDR3 is CAWNEGGSYNEQFF. The DNA of the CDR3 is TGTGCCTGGAATGAGGGAGGGTCATACAATGAGCAGTTCTTC.

This clonotype was observed a handful of times. The genes are TRBV7-8 and TRBJ2-2; 9 bases map to TRBD1. V was pared by 2 bases and J by 4 bases, with 8 bases of the junction left unmatched. Germline V gene data show CDR1 as SGHVS and CDR2 as FQNEAQ. CDR3 length equals 17 residues. The CDR3 reads CASSLHRTGAPTGELFF. CDR3 bases: TGTGCCAGCAGCTTACACAGGACAGGGGCCCCCACCGGGGAGCTGTTTTTT.

The chain combines TRBV12-3 or TRBV12-4 with TRBJ2-1; D may be TRBD1 or TRBD2 (6 bases each). V gave up 0 bases and J gave up 7 bases, with 16 bases separating them. This CDR3 spans 16 amino acids. CDR3 in amino acids: CASSLAPTGGGNEQFF. CDR3 bases: TGTGCCAGCAGTTTAGCTCCAACCGGGGGCGGGAATGAGCAGTTCTTC.